Presented here are 16 T cell receptor beta chains from one specimen sequenced in a study of control samples from healthy donors and cancer patients. Profiling relied on immunoSEQ multiplex PCR, and the TCRdb table lists in-frame clones only, not all of them. The sample shows roughly 120,000 clones, 88% of them seen only once. Sequences were obtained from blood. Every receptor here comes from a woman in her seventies in good health.

V usage is TRBV19 and J usage is TRBJ2-1; maybe TRBD2 (6 bases). The germline V gene encodes CDR1 LNHDA and CDR2 SQIVND (reference sequence). The CDR3 covers 15 residues. V lost 3 bases and J 10 bases, leaving 19 bases between the germline ends. The CDR3 coding sequence is TGTGCCAGTAGTATGCTAGGAGGGTCCTTAGCCGAGCAGTTCTTC. It codes for CASSMLGGSLAEQFF.

The chain couples TRBV5-1 to TRBJ2-7, with D hard to call. The CDR3 totals 13 residues. V shed 4 bases and J shed 4 bases, with 12 bases lying between them. Germline lookup yields CDR1 SGHRS and CDR2 YFSETQ. The CDR3 loop reads CASSPAHAYEQYF. DNA of the CDR3: TGCGCCAGCAGCCCCGCCCACGCGTACGAGCAGTACTTC.

J is TRBJ2-1 and V is TRBV7-9; 7 bases agree with TRBD1. The length of the CDR3 is 15 residues. The germline V gene encodes CDR1 SEHNR and CDR2 FQNEAQ (reference sequence). The V and J ends lost 2 bases and 7 bases, in that order; junction bases with no gene match: 8. DNA for the CDR3: TGTGCCAGCAGCTTATTCGACAGGGCTGGGAATGAGCAGTTCTTC. Residues: CASSLFDRAGNEQFF.

The chain recombines TRBV11-2 with TRBJ1-6; D remains ambiguous. The CDR3 length is 16 residues. Deletions cut 4 bases from V and 7 bases from J, with 17 bases between. The V gene's germline CDR1 is SGHAT and CDR2 FQNNGV. The CDR3 here is CASSSLTGYKNSPLHF. DNA for the CDR3: TGTGCCAGCAGCTCCCTTACGGGTTACAAGAATTCACCCCTCCACTTT. Supplemented by reference TRBV11-2 and TRBJ1-6, the full variable domain reads EAGVAQSPRYKIIEKRQSVAFWCNPISGHATLYWYQQILGQGPKLLIQFQNNGVVDDSQLPKDRFSAERLKGVDSTLKIQPAKLEDSAVYLCASSSLTGYKNSPLHFGNGTRLTVT.

The V gene is TRBV13, the J gene TRBJ2-6, with a weak D call TRBD2 (6 bases). Germline loops: CDR1 PRHDT, CDR2 FYEKMQ (reference sequence). The germline V and J ends were trimmed by 1 base and 1 base, with 20 bases remaining between them. The CDR3 is 20 residues long. CDR3 region: CASSLVGRTGWLSGANVLTF. The CDR3 DNA reads as TGTGCCAGCAGCTTAGTAGGGAGGACTGGATGGTTGTCTGGGGCCAACGTCCTGACTTTC. Looking up the rest from reference TRBV13 and TRBJ2-6 gives the full variable domain: AAGVIQSPRHLIKEKRETATLKCYPIPRHDTVYWYQQGPGQDPQFLISFYEKMQSDKGSIPDRFSAQQFSDYHSELNMSSLELGDSALYFCASSLVGRTGWLSGANVLTFGAGSRLTVL.

The chain combines TRBV10-2 with TRBJ2-3; 10 positions match TRBD2. The ends lost 2 bases at V and 5 bases at J; junction bases unmatched: 7. Germline CDR1 and CDR2: WSHSY and SAAADI. The length of the CDR3 is 16 residues. In DNA, the CDR3 is TGCGCCAGCAGTGAGGGCCGAGCGGGGGGGCAAGATACGCAGTATTTT. As protein: CASSEGRAGGQDTQYF.

The chain uses TRBV7-9 and TRBJ1-2; the D gene is possibly TRBD1 (5 bases). V was cut by 1 base and J by 8 bases, with 14 bases left in between. There are 14 residues in the CDR3. Germline CDR1 SEHNR, CDR2 FQNEAQ (reference sequence). In DNA, the CDR3 is TGTGCCAGCAGCTTAGACCGCGGGGGTAGGGGCTACACCTTC. Protein: CASSLDRGGRGYTF.

For the CDR3, the DNA is TGTGCCAGCAACCCCCAGCGGGGGGGGGCCCCCGCGAACACCGGGGAGCTGTTTTTT. Translated, it gives CASNPQRGGAPANTGELFF. The gene calls are TRBV7-2 and TRBJ2-2; the match to TRBD2 covers 10 bases. The germline V gene encodes CDR1 SGHTA and CDR2 FQGNSA. Trimming removed 7 bases from V and 0 bases from J; junction bases left unmatched: 14. The CDR3 spans 19 residues.

The genes are TRBV14 and TRBJ2-5, with 7 bases matching TRBD1. The CDR3 covers 13 residues. CDR1 and CDR2 (germline): SGHDN, FVKESK. Losses at the gene ends were 8 bases for V and 5 bases for J; bases not matched to a gene: 8. The chain's CDR3 is CASAEGAGETQYF. CDR3 nucleotide sequence: TGTGCCAGCGCCGAGGGGGCAGGGGAGACCCAGTACTTC. The full variable domain, rest sourced from reference TRBV14 and TRBJ2-5, is EAGVTQFPSHSVIEKGQTVTLRCDPISGHDNLYWYRRVMGKEIKFLLHFVKESKQDESGMPNNRFLAERTGGTYSTLKVQPAELEDSGVYFCASAEGAGETQYFGPGTRLLVL.

This rearrangement joins TRBV12-3 or TRBV12-4 to TRBJ1-1, with TRBD1 identical over 10 bases. CDR3 length: 11 amino acids. Germline trimming cut 6 bases from V and 13 bases from J; bases unmatched to any gene: 5. The CDR3 region has the DNA TGTGCCAGCAGGACAGGGGGCCCCGTTTTCTTT. Its translation is CASRTGGPVFF.

This sequence joins TRBV11-2 and TRBJ1-2; TRBD1 agrees at 8 bases. Germline V gene data show CDR1 as SGHAT and CDR2 as FQNNGV. V dropped 1 base and J dropped 8; count of bases not matched to a gene: 12. The CDR3 contains 16 residues. The CDR3 bases are TGTGCCAGCAGCTTAGTCAGGCGTCAGGGGGCTGGCGGCTACACCTTC. Encoded protein: CASSLVRRQGAGGYTF.

The chain uses TRBV5-1 and TRBJ2-3, with a tentative D call TRBD1 (6 bases). Germline V gene data show CDR1 as SGHRS and CDR2 as YFSETQ. This CDR3 spans 15 amino acids. V was cut by 3 bases and J by 2 bases, with 13 bases left in between. CDR3 residues: CASSWRTEFTDTQYF. The CDR3 DNA sequence: TGCGCCAGCAGCTGGCGGACAGAATTCACAGATACGCAGTATTTT.

The chain is built from TRBV6-6 and TRBJ1-5; possible D gene TRBD1, 6 bases. From germline, CDR1 is MNHNY and CDR2 SVGAGI (reference sequence). There are 14 residues in the CDR3. V was trimmed by 5 bases and J by 3 bases, leaving 11 bases between them. This CDR3 reads CASSRDTNNQPQHF. CDR3 DNA sequence: TGTGCCAGCAGTCGGGACACGAACAATCAGCCCCAGCATTTT.

This clone was observed a single time. The rearrangement uses TRBV6-6 and TRBJ2-5; D could derive from TRBD1 or TRBD2 (5 bases each). Trimming stripped 6 bases from V and 4 bases from J, with 18 bases between. The germline gives CDR1 MNHNY, CDR2 SVGAGI (reference sequence). CDR3 size: 15 residues. CDR3 coding DNA: TGTGCCAGCAGGAGGAAAGGGGACCCCCGAGAGACCCAGTACTTC. Protein: CASRRKGDPRETQYF.

The V call is TRBV27, the J call TRBJ2-1; 8 nucleotides agree with TRBD1. The germline gives CDR1 MNHEY, CDR2 SMNVEV (reference sequence). The CDR3 has 16 amino acids. V trimming: 4 bases; J trimming: 0 bases; junction bases outside the gene matches: 5. CDR3 sequence reads: CASSSWDRSSYNEQFF. The CDR3 DNA sequence: TGTGCCAGCAGTTCTTGGGACAGGAGCTCCTACAATGAGCAGTTCTTC.

The chain has TRBV27 and TRBJ1-2; weak D call: TRBD1 (6 bases). Trimming pared 6 bases from V and 6 bases from J, leaving 11 bases between. This CDR3 is 12 amino acids long. In germline, CDR1 is MNHEY, CDR2 SMNVEV (reference sequence). CDR3 sequence: CASRRGGNGYTF. The DNA for the CDR3 is TGTGCCAGCAGGAGGGGGGGCAATGGCTACACCTTC.